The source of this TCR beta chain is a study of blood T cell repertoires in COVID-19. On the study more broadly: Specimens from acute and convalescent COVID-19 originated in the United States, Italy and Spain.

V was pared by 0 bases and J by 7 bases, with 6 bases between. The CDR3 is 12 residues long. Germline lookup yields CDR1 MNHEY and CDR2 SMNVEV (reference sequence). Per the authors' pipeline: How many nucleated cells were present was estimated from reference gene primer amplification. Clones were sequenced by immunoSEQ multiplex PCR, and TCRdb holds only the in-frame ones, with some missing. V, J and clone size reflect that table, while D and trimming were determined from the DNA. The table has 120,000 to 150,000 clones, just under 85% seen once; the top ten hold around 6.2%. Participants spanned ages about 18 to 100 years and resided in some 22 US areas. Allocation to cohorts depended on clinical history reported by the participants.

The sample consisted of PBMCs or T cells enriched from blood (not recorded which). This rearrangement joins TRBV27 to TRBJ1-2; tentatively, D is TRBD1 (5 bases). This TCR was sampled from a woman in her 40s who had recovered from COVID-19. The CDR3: CASSLSGGGYTF. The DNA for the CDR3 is TGTGCCAGCAGTTTATCCGGGGGTGGCTACACCTTC.